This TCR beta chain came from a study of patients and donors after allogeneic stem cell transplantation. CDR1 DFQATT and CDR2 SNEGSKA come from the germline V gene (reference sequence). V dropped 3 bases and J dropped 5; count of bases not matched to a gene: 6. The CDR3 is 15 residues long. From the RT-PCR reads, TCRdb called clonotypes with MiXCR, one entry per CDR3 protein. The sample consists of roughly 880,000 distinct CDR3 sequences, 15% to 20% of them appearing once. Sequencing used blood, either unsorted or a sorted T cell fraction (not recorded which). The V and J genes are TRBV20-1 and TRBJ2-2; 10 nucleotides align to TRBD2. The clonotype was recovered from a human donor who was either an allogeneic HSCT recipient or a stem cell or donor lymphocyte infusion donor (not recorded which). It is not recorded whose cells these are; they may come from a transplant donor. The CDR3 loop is CSASPSGSGTGELFF. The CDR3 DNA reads TGCAGTGCTAGCCCTAGCGGGAGCGGTACCGGGGAGCTGTTTTTT.